The 8 T cell receptor beta chains below were found in one sample sequenced in a study of blood T cells in healthy people across ages. Combining a sample-barcoded 5' primer with a J-beta primer mix, a second PCR ran for roughly 6 to 12 cycles. In TCRdb, the 5' RACE reads were re-called with MiXCR into one record per CDR3 protein. The repertoire holds about 1.8 million distinct CDR3 sequences, with 49% as singletons. The specimen was blood. These receptors were obtained from a woman between 35 and 50 years old in good health.

This clonotype was observed a single time. The chain links TRBV11-2 to TRBJ2-7, with 8 bases aligning to TRBD2. Judging by the DNA end, TRBJ2-5 fits better; the J call may be wrong. From germline, CDR1 is SGHAT and CDR2 FQNNGV. CDR3 length equals 16 residues. The CDR3 DNA sequence: TGTGCCAGCAGCCCGCACCTAGCGGGCGGCGGGGAGACCCAGTACTTC. Amino acids: CASSPHLAGGGETQYF.

This chain links TRBV20-1 with TRBJ2-5; 13 nucleotides align to TRBD2. After removal of 3 bases from V and 3 bases from J, the junction contained 4 bases not matched to a gene. The CDR3 sequence is 15 residues long. The germline V gene encodes CDR1 DFQATT and CDR2 SNEGSKA (reference sequence). The DNA for the CDR3 is TGCAGTGCTAGGGGACTAGCGGGGAGCGAAGAGACCCAGTACTTC. It codes for CSARGLAGSEETQYF.

The chain joins TRBV6-6 to TRBJ2-5; D perhaps matches TRBD2 (6 bases). The J call may be faulty, since TRBJ2-1 better matches the DNA end. CDR1 is MNHNY, CDR2 SVGAGI, per germline (reference sequence). The CDR3 has 14 residues. The CDR3 loop reads CASIVSGVQETQFF. The CDR3 nucleotides are TGTGCCAGCATCGTTAGCGGAGTCCAAGAGACCCAGTTCTTC.

This chain links TRBV27 with TRBJ2-5, with a weak D call TRBD2 (5 bases). The germline CDR1 and CDR2 sequences are MNHEY and SMNVEV (reference sequence). The CDR3 is 16 amino acids. V was clipped by 6 bases and J by 1 base, with 18 bases between them. The chain's CDR3 is CASRRTGFIPQETQYF. The DNA for the CDR3 is TGTGCCAGCAGACGGACGGGGTTCATCCCCCAAGAGACCCAGTACTTC.

This chain uses TRBV5-1 with TRBJ2-1; D is ambiguous. V lost 0 bases and J lost 6, with 13 bases in between. Germline V gene lookup returns CDR1 SGHRS and CDR2 YFSETQ. The CDR3 has 15 amino acids. This CDR3 reads CASSLVQVTTNEQFF. The CDR3, as DNA: TGCGCCAGCAGCTTGGTTCAGGTCACCACCAATGAGCAGTTCTTC.

In the case of this clonotype: A much larger clone is a single base away; this may be a read error. The gene calls are TRBV29-1 and TRBJ2-5, with D unresolved. V lost 4 bases and J 1 base, leaving 13 bases between the germline ends. The CDR3 runs 14 residues. Germline V gene data show CDR1 as SQVTM and CDR2 as ANQGSEA. The CDR3 loop reads CSVGEARPQETQYF. The CDR3 nucleotides read TGCAGCGTTGGAGAGGCCAGACCCCAAGAGACCCAGTACTTC.

The rearrangement links TRBV6-6 to TRBJ1-2, with a weak D call TRBD1 (6 bases). Trimming cost V 8 bases and J 8 bases, with 15 bases left between them. CDR3 length: 12 amino acids. Germline loops: CDR1 MNHNY, CDR2 SVGAGI (reference sequence). CDR3: CASSSDRQGYTF. DNA for the CDR3: TGTGCCAGCTCCTCTGACAGGCAAGGCTACACCTTC.

This CDR3 is CASSDGLAGSNSYNEQFF. The CDR3 DNA reads as TGTGCCAGCAGTGATGGACTAGCGGGGTCGAACTCCTACAATGAGCAGTTCTTC. This sequence joins TRBV6-2 or TRBV6-3 and TRBJ2-1; 12 bases are a match to TRBD2. This CDR3 comprises 18 residues. The germline V gene has CDR1 MNHEY and CDR2 SVGEGT. Trimming removed 5 bases from V and 0 bases from J; junction bases left unmatched: 8.